This T cell receptor (beta chain) was captured by sequencing in a study of blood T cell repertoires in COVID-19. Data came from immunoSEQ multiplex PCR; TCRdb stores just in-frame clones and leaves some out. This sample yields around 200,000 clones, of which about 90% are seen a single time; about 1.2% belongs to the top ten. Germline trimming cut 6 bases from V and 5 bases from J; bases unmatched to any gene: 4. The CDR3 spans 13 residues. Germline assignment: CDR1 SEHNR and CDR2 FQNEAQ (reference sequence). The V gene is TRBV7-9, the J gene TRBJ2-1, with 7 bases matching TRBD1. The origin of this receptor is a man aged 25 to 40 who had recovered from COVID-19. The sample comprised PBMCs or T cells enriched from blood (not recorded which). CDR3 region: CASRTGLDNEQFF. Written as DNA, the CDR3 is TGTGCCAGCAGGACAGGGTTGGACAATGAGCAGTTCTTC.